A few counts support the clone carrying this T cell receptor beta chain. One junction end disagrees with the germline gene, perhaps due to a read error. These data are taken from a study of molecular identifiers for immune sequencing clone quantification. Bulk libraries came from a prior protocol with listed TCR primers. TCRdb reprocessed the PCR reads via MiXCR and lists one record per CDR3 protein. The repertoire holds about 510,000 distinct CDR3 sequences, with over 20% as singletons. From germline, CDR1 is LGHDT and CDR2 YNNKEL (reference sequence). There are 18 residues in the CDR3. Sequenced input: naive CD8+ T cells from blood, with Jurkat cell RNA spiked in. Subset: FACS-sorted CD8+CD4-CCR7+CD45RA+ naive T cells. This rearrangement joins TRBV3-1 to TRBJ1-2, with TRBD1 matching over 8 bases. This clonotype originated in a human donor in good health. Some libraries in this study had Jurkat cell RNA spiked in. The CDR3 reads CASSHGRDRRTHNYGYAF. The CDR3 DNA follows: TGTGCCAGCAGCCACGGCCGGGACAGGCGGACTCATAACTATGGCTACGCCTTC.